A single sample is the source of the 13 T cell receptor beta chains below, sequenced in a study of blood T cell repertoires in COVID-19. Measured with immunoSEQ multiplex PCR; TCRdb has only the in-frame clones, and not every one. The repertoire consists of over 250,000 clones, with about 80% occurring once and the leading ten covering around 3.4%. The sample consisted of peripheral blood. All receptors come from an elderly woman with acute or convalescent COVID-19.

The rearrangement joins TRBV2 to TRBJ2-7; TRBD1 matches 7 bases. CDR1 is SNHLY, CDR2 FYNNEI, per germline. The CDR3 loop spans 15 amino acids. The J segment lost 1 base and the V segment lost 6 bases, leaving 9 bases of the junction unmatched. CDR3 amino acids: CASSARWDRSYEQYF. CDR3 sequence (DNA): TGTGCCAGCAGCGCGAGGTGGGACAGATCCTACGAGCAGTACTTC.

The rearrangement joins TRBV19 to TRBJ2-7; 7 bases match TRBD1. The CDR3 runs to 14 residues. The V segment lost 4 bases and the J segment 2 bases; nucleotides outside the gene matches: 5. Germline lookup yields CDR1 LNHDA and CDR2 SQIVND (reference sequence). The CDR3 region is CASSKQGLAYEQYF. DNA of the CDR3: TGTGCCAGTAGTAAACAGGGGCTGGCCTACGAGCAGTACTTC. The full variable domain, rest sourced from reference TRBV19 and TRBJ2-7, is DGGITQSPKYLFRKEGQNVTLSCEQNLNHDAMYWYRQDPGQGLRLIYYSQIVNDFQKGDIAEGYSVSREKKESFPLTVTSAQKNPTAFYLCASSKQGLAYEQYFGPGTRLTVT.

V usage is TRBV10-1 and J usage is TRBJ1-3, with D possibly TRBD1 on 6 matching bases. The CDR3 sequence is 13 residues long. Germline CDR1 WNHNN, CDR2 SYGVQD (reference sequence). Trimming removed 8 bases at V and 7 bases at J, with 15 bases between. CDR3 nucleotide sequence: TGCGCCAGCTGGGACACGCGAAAGAACACCATATATTTT. Its translation is CASWDTRKNTIYF.

This chain links TRBV7-3 with TRBJ2-3; TRBD2 aligns across 7 bases. The CDR3 is 15 amino acids. V lost 4 bases and J lost 0; bases outside the gene matches: 4. Germline V gives CDR1 SGHTA, CDR2 FQGTGA. This chain's CDR3 is CASSSGGLSTDTQYF. CDR3 sequence (DNA): TGTGCCAGCAGCTCCGGGGGGTTGAGCACAGATACGCAGTATTTT.

This chain links TRBV6-5 with TRBJ1-2, with a weak D call TRBD1 (6 bases). Germline CDR1 is MNHEY and CDR2 is SVGAGI. The V end was cut by 1 base, the J end by 2 bases, with 14 bases between. The CDR3 has 16 amino acids. The CDR3 spells CASSYFQGPRNYGYTF. CDR3 DNA: TGTGCCAGCAGTTACTTCCAGGGGCCTCGGAACTATGGCTACACCTTC.

The rearrangement joins TRBV19 to TRBJ2-7; D may be TRBD2 (5 bases). V lost 6 bases and J 4 bases, leaving 13 bases between the germline ends. The V gene's germline CDR1 is LNHDA and CDR2 SQIVND (reference sequence). This CDR3 contains 13 residues. The DNA for the CDR3 is TGTGCCAGTAGCCGAACCCCGGGGTACGAGCAGTACTTC. Translated, it gives CASSRTPGYEQYF.

The chain links TRBV6-2 or TRBV6-3 to TRBJ2-1, with TRBD2 matching 8 bases. Germline trimming cut 0 bases from V and 1 base from J; bases unmatched to any gene: 2. The V gene's germline CDR1 is MNHEY and CDR2 SVGEGT. The CDR3 is made up of 16 amino acids. The CDR3: CASSYSGTRSYNEQFF. The CDR3 region has the DNA TGTGCCAGCAGTTACTCCGGGACTAGGTCCTACAATGAGCAGTTCTTC.

The chain uses TRBV3-1 (or the pseudogene TRBV3-2) and TRBJ2-1; TRBD1 aligns across 11 bases. The length of the CDR3 is 15 residues. In germline, CDR1 is LGHDT, CDR2 YNNKEL (reference sequence). After removal of 4 bases from V and 2 bases from J, the junction contained 1 base not matched to a gene. CDR3 in DNA: TGTGCCAGCAGCCCGGGACAGGGGGCCTACAATGAGCAGTTCTTC. This encodes CASSPGQGAYNEQFF.

The rearrangement joins TRBV3-1 (or the pseudogene TRBV3-2) to TRBJ2-3; 12 bases agree with TRBD2. The CDR3 loop spans 16 amino acids. The junction had 4 bases not matched to a gene; V was cut back by 1 base and J by 5 bases. The germline V gene encodes CDR1 LGHDT and CDR2 YNNKEL (reference sequence). The chain's CDR3 is CASSQGLAGVLDTQYF. Here the CDR3 DNA reads TGTGCCAGCAGCCAAGGACTAGCGGGAGTTTTAGATACGCAGTATTTT.

This sequence joins TRBV6-2 or TRBV6-3 and TRBJ2-1, with TRBD1 matching over 8 bases. J was trimmed by 7 bases and V by 0 bases; bases with no gene match: 5. Germline V gene lookup returns CDR1 MNHEY and CDR2 SVGEGT. CDR3 size: 15 residues. The CDR3 bases are TGTGCCAGCAGTTACTCGCGGACAGGGCCTAATGAGCAGTTCTTC. Its translation: CASSYSRTGPNEQFF.

V usage is TRBV6-5 and J usage is TRBJ1-3; 9 bases match TRBD1. Trimming removed 3 bases from V and 0 bases from J; junction bases left unmatched: 3. Germline V gene data show CDR1 as MNHEY and CDR2 as SVGAGI. This CDR3 is 16 amino acids long. The chain's CDR3 is CASSYMGQGSGNTIYF. Written as DNA, the CDR3 is TGTGCCAGCAGTTATATGGGACAGGGCTCTGGAAACACCATATATTTT.

The chain joins TRBV5-1 to TRBJ1-3; 9 bases fit TRBD1. V shed 4 bases, J shed 4 bases, and the junction held 6 bases outside the gene matches. CDR3 length: 15 residues. Germline CDR1 and CDR2: SGHRS and YFSETQ. The CDR3 coding sequence is TGCGCCAGCAGCCACGGGACAGGGAGAGGAAACACCATATATTTT. Protein product: CASSHGTGRGNTIYF. Complete variable domain (other parts from reference TRBV5-1 and TRBJ1-3): KAGVTQTPRYLIKTRGQQVTLSCSPISGHRSVSWYQQTPGQGLQFLFEYFSETQRNKGNFPGRFSGRQFSNSRSEMNVSTLELGDSALYLCASSHGTGRGNTIYFGEGSWLTVV.

The genes are TRBV10-3 and TRBJ1-5; unclear D gene. Germline CDR1 and CDR2: ENHRY and SYGVKD. Deletions cut 5 bases from V and 3 bases from J, with 5 bases between. The CDR3 is 12 amino acids. CDR3 amino acids: CAISTPNQPQHF. The DNA of the CDR3 is TGTGCCATCAGTACACCCAATCAGCCCCAGCATTTT.